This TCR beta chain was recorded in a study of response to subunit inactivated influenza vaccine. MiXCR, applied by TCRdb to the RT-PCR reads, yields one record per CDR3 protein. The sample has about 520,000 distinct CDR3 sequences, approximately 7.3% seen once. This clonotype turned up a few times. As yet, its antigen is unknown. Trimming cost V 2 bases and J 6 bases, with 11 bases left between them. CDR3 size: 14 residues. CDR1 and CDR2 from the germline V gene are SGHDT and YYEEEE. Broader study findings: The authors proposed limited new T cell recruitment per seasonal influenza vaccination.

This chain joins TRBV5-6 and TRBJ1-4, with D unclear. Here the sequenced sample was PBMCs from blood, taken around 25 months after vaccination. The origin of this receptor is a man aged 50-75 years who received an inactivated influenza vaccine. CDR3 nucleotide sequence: TGTGCCAGCAGCTTCAGTAGGCTGTATGAAAAACTGTTTTTT. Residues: CASSFSRLYEKLFF.